These 12 T cell receptor beta chains share one sample of origin, sequenced in a study of T cells in Graves' hyperthyroidism and ophthalmopathy (dated by TCRdb to between 2018 and 2021). The library was generated by multiplex PCR. The sequencer listed for this sample is Illumina HiSeq 2000. Amplification of TCR beta CDR3 regions was carried out from RNA transcripts. The first round of RT-PCR for the TCR CDR3 was performed with the HTBI primer set and the Qiagen OneStep RT-PCR kit. The public reads were reprocessed in TCRdb via fastp at Q25 and MiXCR, keeping in-frame beta chains. Each entry merges the rows of one CDR3 protein and shows their most common DNA and genes. The sample has about half a million distinct CDR3 sequences on record, 15% to 20% of them singletons. The top ten hold approximately 30% of the sample. Input material: blood. All receptors derive from a woman under 40 with Graves' ophthalmopathy.

At least ten counts were recorded for this clonotype. The gene calls are TRBV28 and TRBJ2-1, with TRBD2 matching 7 bases. Germline V CDR1 and CDR2: MDHEN, SYDVKM. The CDR3 is 16 amino acids. J lost 6 bases, V lost 5 bases, and 13 bases had no gene match. CDR3 protein: CASSGHGAGVGNEQFF. DNA of the CDR3: TGTGCCAGCAGTGGCCACGGGGCGGGAGTAGGCAATGAGCAGTTCTTC.

This clonotype has at least ten counts. The chain couples TRBV6-1 to TRBJ2-7; unclear D gene. Germline V gene lookup returns CDR1 MNHNS and CDR2 SASEGT. Deletions cut 10 bases from V and 3 bases from J, with 13 bases between. There are 12 residues in the CDR3. CDR3 in amino acids: CATAVSVYEQYF. DNA of the CDR3: TGTGCCACCGCCGTTTCGGTCTACGAGCAGTACTTC.

Ten or more counts support this clonotype. This rearrangement joins TRBV27 to TRBJ2-5; 13 bases align to TRBD2. The junction had 10 bases not matched to a gene; V was cut back by 4 bases and J by 5 bases. Germline CDR1 and CDR2: MNHEY and SMNVEV (reference sequence). The CDR3 runs to 17 residues. CDR3 bases: TGTGCCAGCAGTTCCCTAACTAGCGGGAGGGCCCGGGAGACCCAGTACTTC. This encodes CASSSLTSGRARETQYF.

This clonotype was detected a few times. The V gene is TRBV28, the J gene TRBJ2-7, with 8 bases matching TRBD2. The germline V gene has CDR1 MDHEN and CDR2 SYDVKM. V trimming: 3 bases; J trimming: 3 bases; junction bases outside the gene matches: 4. The CDR3 contains 14 residues. CDR3 sequence reads: CASSFWREVYEQYF. For the CDR3, the DNA is TGTGCCAGCAGTTTCTGGCGGGAGGTCTACGAGCAGTACTTC.

This clonotype was seen many times. The chain uses TRBV27 and TRBJ2-1; D is perhaps TRBD1 (6 bases). V was cut by 5 bases and J by 8 bases, with 13 bases left in between. This CDR3 has 13 residues. The V gene's germline CDR1 is MNHEY and CDR2 SMNVEV (reference sequence). The CDR3 region has the DNA TGTGCCAGCAGTCTCTACAGGGACGATGAGCAGTTCTTC. It specifies CASSLYRDDEQFF.

This clonotype was seen repeatedly, ten times or more. The chain joins TRBV5-1 to TRBJ1-4, with D hard to call. The V end lost 0 bases, the J end lost 6 bases, and 6 bases lay between the germline ends. CDR3 size: 13 residues. Germline V gives CDR1 SGHRS, CDR2 YFSETQ. The CDR3 nucleotides read TGCGCCAGCAGCTTGGGGGGTGATGAAAAACTGTTTTTT. Residues: CASSLGGDEKLFF.

This clonotype has a count of ten or more. V gene TRBV27 combines with J gene TRBJ2-1; 7 bases match TRBD2. This CDR3 is built from 19 residues. Germline V CDR1 and CDR2: MNHEY, SMNVEV (reference sequence). V trimming: 1 base; J trimming: 8 bases; junction bases outside the gene matches: 20. This CDR3 reads CASSLWGGPESNLRDEQFF. CDR3 DNA sequence: TGTGCCAGCAGTTTATGGGGGGGACCAGAATCGAACCTAAGAGATGAGCAGTTCTTC.

This clonotype was observed a handful of times. With a much larger clone just one base away, this may be a read error. The chain couples TRBV6-1 to TRBJ1-1; 8 bases line up with TRBD1. The CDR3 length is 13 residues. Losses at the gene ends were 6 bases for V and 1 base for J; bases not matched to a gene: 1. Germline CDR1 reads MNHNS; CDR2 reads SASEGT. CDR3 sequence reads: CASRGTGNTEAFF. The CDR3 region has the DNA TGTGCCAGCAGAGGGACAGGGAACACTGAAGCTTTCTTT.

The sample holds a few counts of this clonotype. This CDR3 reads CASSFLWTGNNQPQHF. The CDR3 coding sequence is TGTGCCAGCAGTTTCCTTTGGACAGGGAACAATCAGCCCCAGCATTTT. The chain carries TRBV6-2 or TRBV6-3 and TRBJ1-5; 8 bases line up with TRBD1. Germline CDR1 MNHEY, CDR2 SVGEGT. The CDR3 runs 16 residues. With 4 bases clipped from V and 3 bases from J, the junction kept 8 bases outside the gene matches.

In the case of this clonotype: One end of the junction does not line up with germline, which may come from a read error. This chain joins TRBV6-5 and TRBJ1-1; D unclear. Germline assignment: CDR1 MNHEY and CDR2 SVGAGI. This CDR3 has 13 residues. CDR3 sequence: CANSYGAGSEAFF. The CDR3 DNA reads TGTGCCAACAGTTACGGCGCCGGGTCTGAAGCTTTCTTT.

Concerning this clonotype itself: A single base separates this from a much larger clone, so it may be a read error. The chain recombines TRBV12-3 or TRBV12-4 with TRBJ2-5; D not resolved. The CDR3 consists of 14 residues. The CDR3 spells CASSYSANQEIQYF. CDR3 in DNA: TGTGCCAGCAGTTATTCGGCAAACCAAGAGATCCAGTACTTC.

This clonotype was found a few times. V is TRBV24-1 and J is TRBJ2-2, with D tentatively TRBD1 or TRBD2 (5 bases each). Germline values: CDR1 KGHDR, CDR2 SFDVKD. The CDR3 runs to 16 residues. V lost 5 bases, J lost 1 base, and 13 bases lay in between. The CDR3 is CATSGQGRENTGELFF. The CDR3 DNA follows: TGTGCCACCAGTGGGCAGGGTCGGGAGAACACCGGGGAGCTGTTTTTT.